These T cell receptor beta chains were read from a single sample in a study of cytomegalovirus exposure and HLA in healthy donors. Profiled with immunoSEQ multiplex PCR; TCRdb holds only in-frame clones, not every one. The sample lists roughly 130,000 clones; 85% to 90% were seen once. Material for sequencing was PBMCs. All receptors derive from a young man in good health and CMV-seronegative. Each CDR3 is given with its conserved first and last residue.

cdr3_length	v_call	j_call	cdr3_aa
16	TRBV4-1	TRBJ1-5	CASSQEAGAVNQPQHF
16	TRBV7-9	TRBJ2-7	CASSRGLAGTTYEQYF
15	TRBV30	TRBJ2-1	CAWSTTSGRAAEQFF
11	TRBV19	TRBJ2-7	CASSIQGEQYF
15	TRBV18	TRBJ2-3	CASSPDRQSTDTQYF
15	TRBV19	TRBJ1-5	CASSLLGTGGQPQHF
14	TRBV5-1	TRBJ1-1	CASTILTGNTEAFF
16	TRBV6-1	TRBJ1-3	CASREPSPSSGNTIYF
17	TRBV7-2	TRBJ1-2	CASSSSVGTGVNYGYTF
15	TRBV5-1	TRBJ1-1	CASSYLTGANTEAFF
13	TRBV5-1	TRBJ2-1	CASSFSGSNEQFF
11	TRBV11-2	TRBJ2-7	CASRSTYEQYF
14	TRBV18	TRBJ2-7	CASSSTQGTIEQYF
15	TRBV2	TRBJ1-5	CASRDGQPGNQPQHF
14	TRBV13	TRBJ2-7	CASSPLGQDYEQYF
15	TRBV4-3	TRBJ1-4	CASSRKQGSPEKLFF
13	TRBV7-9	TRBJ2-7	CASASGPSWEQYF
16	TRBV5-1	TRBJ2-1	CASSPQSGSSYNEQFF
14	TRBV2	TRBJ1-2	CASSEGPRDYGYTF
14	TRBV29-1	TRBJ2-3	CSSSTGGSTDTQYF
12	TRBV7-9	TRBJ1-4	CASTSETEKLFF
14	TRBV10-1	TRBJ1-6	CASSARGGNSPLHF
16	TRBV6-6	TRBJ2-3	CASRPPGQAPPDTQYF
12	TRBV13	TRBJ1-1	CASGAGATEAFF
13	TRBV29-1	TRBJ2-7	CSVTGTGVYEQYF
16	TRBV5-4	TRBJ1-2	CASSPMTGVSSYGYTF
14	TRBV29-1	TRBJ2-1	CSVTGLAGVGEQFF
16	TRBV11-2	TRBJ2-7	CASSSPGLAASYEQYF
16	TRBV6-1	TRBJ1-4	CASSDYRETTNEKLFF
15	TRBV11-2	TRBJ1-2	CASSPSGTGGRSYTF
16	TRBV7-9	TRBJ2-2	CASSLAGAGNAGELFF
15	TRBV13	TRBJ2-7	CASSSTSGNRDEQYF
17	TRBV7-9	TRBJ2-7	CASSSRPQDRSSYEQYF
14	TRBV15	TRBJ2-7	CATSRGGQGYEQYF
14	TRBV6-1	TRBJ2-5	CASSEGQWSETQYF
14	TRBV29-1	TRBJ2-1	CSVPGTSPYNEQFF
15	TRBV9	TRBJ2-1	CASSVVAGDYNEQFF
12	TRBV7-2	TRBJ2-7	CASSPNSYEQYF
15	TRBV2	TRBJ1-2	CASSDQGTATYGYTF
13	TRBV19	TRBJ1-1	CATKGLTGTEAFF
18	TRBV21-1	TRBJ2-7	CASSNGGGPSGSSYEQYF
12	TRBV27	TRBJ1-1	CASSSGTPEAFF
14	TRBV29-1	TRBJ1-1	CSGLQGQGGTEAFF
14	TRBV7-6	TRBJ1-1	CASSLPGTNTEAFF